This T cell receptor (beta chain) was sequenced for a study of blood T cell repertoires in COVID-19. Study-level background: Acute and convalescent COVID-19 samples came from the United States, Italy and Spain. From T cells, B-cell-depleted T cells, or PBMCs came the material, which was cDNA or gDNA.

Per the germline V gene, CDR1 is SGHTA and CDR2 is FQGNSA. The CDR3 is made up of 14 amino acids. V shed 3 bases and J 5 bases; nucleotides not matched to a gene: 2. Under the authors' procedure: Estimation of nucleated cell counts was performed using reference gene primer amplification. Sequencing used immunoSEQ multiplex PCR; TCRdb keeps in-frame clones, though not all of them. V and J calls and clone size come straight from that table; D and trimming were deduced from the DNA. This table holds some 40,000 clones, 70% to 90% found once. Source material: peripheral blood. V gene TRBV7-2 combines with J gene TRBJ2-1, with 9 bases fitting TRBD2. This TCR came from a human donor in a cohort sampled during active COVID-19. The CDR3 nucleotides read TGTGCCAGCAGCTTCCAGCGGGGGGACAATGAGCAGTTCTTC. Protein sequence: CASSFQRGDNEQFF.